This T cell receptor (beta chain) is from a study of blood T cell repertoires in COVID-19. The CDR3 length is 15 residues. CDR1 and CDR2 from the germline V gene are MDHEN and SYDVKM. V gave up 3 bases and J gave up 2 bases, with 11 bases separating them. Method: immunoSEQ multiplex PCR; TCRdb's copy keeps in-frame clones and lacks some. Of about 200,000 clones listed, more than 70% are singletons. The source of this sequence is a man in his forties or fifties with active or convalescent COVID-19. This chain joins TRBV28 and TRBJ2-1; D not certain. The sample taken for sequencing was peripheral blood. Here the CDR3 DNA reads TGTGCCAGCAGTTTGTCCAGGCCTACCTACAATGAGCAGTTCTTC. Residues: CASSLSRPTYNEQFF.